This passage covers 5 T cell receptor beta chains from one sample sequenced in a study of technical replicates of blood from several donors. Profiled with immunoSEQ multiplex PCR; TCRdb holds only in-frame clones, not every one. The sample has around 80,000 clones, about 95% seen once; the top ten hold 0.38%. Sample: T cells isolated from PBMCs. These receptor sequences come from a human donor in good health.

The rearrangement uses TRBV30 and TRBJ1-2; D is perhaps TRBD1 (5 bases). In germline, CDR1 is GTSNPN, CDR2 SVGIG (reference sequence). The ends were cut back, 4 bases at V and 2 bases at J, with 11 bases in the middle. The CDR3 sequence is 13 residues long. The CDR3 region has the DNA TGTGCCTGGACAGGGATACTAAACTATGGCTACACCTTC. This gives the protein CAWTGILNYGYTF.

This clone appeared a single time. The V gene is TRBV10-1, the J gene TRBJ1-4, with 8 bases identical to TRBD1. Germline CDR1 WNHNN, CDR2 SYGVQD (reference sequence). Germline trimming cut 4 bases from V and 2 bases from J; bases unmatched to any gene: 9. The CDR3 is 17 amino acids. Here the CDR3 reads CASSGQGPSFTNEKLFF. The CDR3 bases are TGCGCCAGCAGTGGACAGGGGCCCTCTTTTACTAATGAAAAACTGTTTTTT.

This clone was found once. The CDR3 DNA is TGTGCCAGCAGCTCCGGGACAGGGTTTTTCGAGCAGTACTTC. Residues: CASSSGTGFFEQYF. V is TRBV9 and J is TRBJ2-7, with 9 nucleotides matching TRBD1. This CDR3 spans 14 amino acids. The ends lost 4 bases at V and 6 bases at J; junction bases unmatched: 8. Germline V gene lookup returns CDR1 SGDLS and CDR2 YYNGEE.

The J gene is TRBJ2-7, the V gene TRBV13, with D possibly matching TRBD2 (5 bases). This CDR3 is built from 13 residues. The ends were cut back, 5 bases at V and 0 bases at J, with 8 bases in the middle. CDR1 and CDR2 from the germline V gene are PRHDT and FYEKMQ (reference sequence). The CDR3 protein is CASSPGSSYEQYF. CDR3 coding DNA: TGTGCCAGCAGCCCGGGGAGCTCCTACGAGCAGTACTTC.

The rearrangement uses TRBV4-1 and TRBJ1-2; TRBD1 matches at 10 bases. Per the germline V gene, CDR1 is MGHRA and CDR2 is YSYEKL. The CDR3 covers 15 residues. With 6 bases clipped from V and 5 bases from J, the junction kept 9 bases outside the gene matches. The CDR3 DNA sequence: TGCGCCAGCAGAATAGACAGGGGGCGATTTTATGGCTACACCTTC. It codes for CASRIDRGRFYGYTF.